The clone carrying this T cell receptor (beta chain) has at least ten counts. The antigen is not known. This specimen belongs to a study of T cells in Graves' hyperthyroidism and ophthalmopathy. Study-level points and caveats: Clonotypes that were expanded in thyroid above 0.001 mostly appeared in blood too.

Amplified TCR beta CDR3 regions came from RNA transcripts. Primed by the HTBI set, a first-round RT-PCR was run on the TCR CDR3. TCRdb reprocessed the multiplex PCR reads via MiXCR and lists one record per CDR3 protein. The repertoire has around 760,000 distinct CDR3 sequences, 35% of them found once; the top ten carry around 30%. This CDR3 has 15 residues. V lost 1 base and J 0 bases, leaving 9 bases between the germline ends. Germline V gives CDR1 LNHNV, CDR2 YYDKDF (reference sequence). Each diagnosis drew on symptoms, thyroxine, TRAb, thyroid ultrasound and orbital computed tomography findings. Sequencing used blood. The clonotype comes from a woman in her forties with Graves' hyperthyroidism. This chain joins TRBV15 and TRBJ1-1, with D unclear. The CDR3 DNA follows: TGTGCCACCAGCAGAGGTCGGAGAATGAACACTGAAGCTTTCTTT. The encoded protein is CATSRGRRMNTEAFF. Supplemented by reference TRBV15 and TRBJ1-1, the full variable domain reads DAMVIQNPRYQVTQFGKPVTLSCSQTLNHNVMYWYQQKSSQAPKLLFHYYDKDFNNEADTPDNFQSRRPNTSFCFLDIRSPGLGDTAMYLCATSRGRRMNTEAFFGQGTRLTVV.